This T cell receptor (beta chain) derives from a study of blood T cell repertoires in COVID-19. Trimming stripped 1 base from V and 7 bases from J, with 8 bases between. Per the germline V gene, CDR1 is MNHEY and CDR2 is SVGEGT. The CDR3 totals 12 residues. The table came from immunoSEQ multiplex PCR; TCRdb's copy has only in-frame clones and leaves some out. The sample yields around 300,000 clones, about nine tenths seen once. The sample was PBMCs or T cells enriched from blood (not recorded which). The receptor was derived from a woman between 18 and 29 years old who had recovered from COVID-19. The rearrangement uses TRBV6-2 or TRBV6-3 and TRBJ2-7; no reliable D call. The CDR3 region is CASSYWAREQYF. DNA for the CDR3: TGTGCCAGCAGTTACTGGGCGAGAGAGCAGTACTTC.